A selection of T cell receptor beta chains follows, all from one sample in a study of CD4 T cells in relation to SARS-CoV-2 and coronaviruses. Here immunoSEQ multiplex PCR was the method, and the copy in TCRdb shows in-frame clones only, minus some. Here the sample spans tens of thousands of clones, about 82% being singletons. Their target antigens are unknown. The sequenced material came from CD4+ T cells from PBMCs, cultured in vitro. Source of these receptors: a human donor in good health. The CDR3 runs from the conserved cysteine through the conserved F or W. For some rows the clone size is stated as once, few or many, or as a class when expanded; others skip it.

>TRBJ1-5|.|TRBV6-5
CASQTGGGQPQHF
>TRBJ2-2|.|TRBV29-1
CSVGGDRGLNTGELFF
>TRBJ2-1|.|TRBV9
CASSPRGTSGVGEQFF
>TRBJ2-3|once|TRBV5-1
CASRSLAGEIDTQYF
>TRBJ2-3|.|TRBV5-8
CASSWRGMSDTQYF
>TRBJ2-5|.|TRBV27
CASSLFQGAETQYF
>TRBJ2-1|.|TRBV5-4
CASSFYNEQFF
>TRBJ1-2|.|TRBV2
CASPRVYGYTF
>TRBJ1-3|.|TRBV6-5
CASSPNSGNTIYF
>TRBJ2-7|.|TRBV4-1
CASSSVPGGSYEQYF
>TRBJ2-3|.|TRBV4-3
CASSQDGGSGWGTDTQYF
>TRBJ2-1|.|TRBV25-1
CASSEVGGSEQFF
>TRBJ2-7|.|TRBV18
CASSPRQSYEQYF
>TRBJ2-7|.|TRBV7-2
CASSLVLAGVHEQYF
>TRBJ2-1|.|TRBV5-6
CASSLLSGSGYNEQFF
>TRBJ2-6|.|TRBV4-2
CASSQLRGEANVLTF
>TRBJ1-2|once|TRBV5-1
CASSLERGRPGYGYTF
>TRBJ1-5|few|TRBV3-1/TRBV3-2
CASSQAAGLQPQHF
>TRBJ2-5|.|TRBV24-1
CARPGQRSQETQYF
>TRBJ1-1|few|TRBV5-1
CASNPGQGWNTEAFF
>TRBJ1-1|.|TRBV29-1
CSGNTGGTEAFF
>TRBJ2-1|.|TRBV29-1
CSVEPGPNEQFF
>TRBJ2-3|.|TRBV28
CASSFPGQGGTDTQYF
>TRBJ2-3|.|TRBV24-1
CATSSGRGTDTQYF
>TRBJ2-5|.|TRBV10-3
CAISDEASGTISTQYF
>TRBJ1-4|.|TRBV5-1
CASSLAEGGNNEKLFF
>TRBJ2-6|.|TRBV5-1
CASSLGRSGANVLTF
>TRBJ1-2|.|TRBV19
CASRKRGSGYGYTF
>TRBJ1-2|.|TRBV28
CASSYRDRVWYGYTF
>TRBJ1-6|.|TRBV28
CASSLRVVQGVHSYNSPLHF
>TRBJ2-2|few|TRBV5-1
CASSLSPSGGVSTGELFF
>TRBJ1-5|.|TRBV4-2
CASSQDHGGAGQPQHF
>TRBJ2-7|.|TRBV7-2
CASSSAGTGFSYEQYF
>TRBJ2-7|few|TRBV7-9
CAGSGRYGEQYF
>TRBJ2-3|.|TRBV7-9
CASSFETDTQYF
>TRBJ1-2|.|TRBV28
CASILRGANYGYTF
>TRBJ2-3|.|TRBV11-3
CASSLGTSGPTDTQYF